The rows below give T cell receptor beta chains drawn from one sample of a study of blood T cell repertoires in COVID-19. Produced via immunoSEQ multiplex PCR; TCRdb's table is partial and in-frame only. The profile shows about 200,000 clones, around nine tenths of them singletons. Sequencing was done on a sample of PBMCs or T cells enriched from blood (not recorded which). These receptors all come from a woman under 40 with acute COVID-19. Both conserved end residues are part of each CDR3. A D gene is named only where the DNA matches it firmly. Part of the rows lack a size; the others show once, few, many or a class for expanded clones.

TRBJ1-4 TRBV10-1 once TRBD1 TGCGCCAGCAGTGAAGGCAGGAGGGGGCGCGAAAAACTGTTTTTT CASSEGRRGREKLFF
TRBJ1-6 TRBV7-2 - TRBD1 TGTGCCAGCAGCTCACCTCGACAGGGCGGGTCACCCCTCCACTTT CASSSPRQGGSPLHF
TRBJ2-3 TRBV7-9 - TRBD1 TGTGCCAGCAGCTTATTCGGGACAGCCTTCACAGATACGCAGTATTTT CASSLFGTAFTDTQYF
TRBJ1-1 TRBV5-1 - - TGCGCCAGCAGCTTGACAGAACACACTGAAGCTTTCTTT CASSLTEHTEAFF
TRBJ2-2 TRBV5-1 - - TGCGCCAGCAGCTTGGCGGGGTTCTCGAACACCGGGGAGCTGTTTTTT CASSLAGFSNTGELFF
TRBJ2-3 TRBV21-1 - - TGTGCCAGCAACCCCGGGATCCTAGGCCAGGGGCGCACAGATACGCAGTATTTT CASNPGILGQGRTDTQYF
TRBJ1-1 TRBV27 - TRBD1 TGTGCCAGCAGTCATGGGACAGGGGGCTTGGCTTTCTTT CASSHGTGGLAFF
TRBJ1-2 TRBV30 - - TGTGCCTGGACTGGCGACACCGCTAACTATGGCTACACCTTC CAWTGDTANYGYTF
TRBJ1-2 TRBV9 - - TGTGCCAGCAGCCCAAGGGGTTCCCCTAACTATGGCTACACCTTC CASSPRGSPNYGYTF
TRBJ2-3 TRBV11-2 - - TGTGCCAGCAGCTTAGATGAGTGGGGAGGAGATACGCAGTATTTT CASSLDEWGGDTQYF
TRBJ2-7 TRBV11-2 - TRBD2 TGTGCCAGCAGCATGCCTAGCGGGGGGAGATACGAGCAGTACTTC CASSMPSGGRYEQYF
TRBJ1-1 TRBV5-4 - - TGTGCCAGCAGCGGGGGCAGGGGAGTGAACACTGAAGCTTTCTTT CASSGGRGVNTEAFF
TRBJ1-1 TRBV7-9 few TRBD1 TGTGCCAGCAGCTTAGCACAGGGGAAGGACACTGAAGCTTTCTTT CASSLAQGKDTEAFF
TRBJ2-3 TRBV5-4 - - TGTGCCAGTCGCGGGACCACAGATACGCAGTATTTT CASRGTTDTQYF
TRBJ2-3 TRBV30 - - TGTGCCTGGAGTGTTCCATTTCCAGGGAAGACGCAGTATTTT CAWSVPFPGKTQYF
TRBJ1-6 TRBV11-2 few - TGTGCCAGCAGCTTATCCCGGTCACCCCTCCACTTT CASSLSRSPLHF
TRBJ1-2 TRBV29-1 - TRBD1 TGCAGCGTTTACAGGGGGGGTGGCGGCTACACCTTC CSVYRGGGGYTF
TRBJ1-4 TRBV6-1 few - TGTGCCAGCAGTGACCAGGGCGCGATCACAACTAATGAAAAACTGTTTTTT CASSDQGAITTNEKLFF
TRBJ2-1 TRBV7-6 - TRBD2 TGTGCCAGCAGCCCACTCTCCGCCGAGACTAGCGGGCCTCCCTCCTACAATGAGCAGTTCTTC CASSPLSAETSGPPSYNEQFF
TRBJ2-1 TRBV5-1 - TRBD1 TGCGCCAGCGAGAGAGCTGGCAGGGGGCTGAACAATGAGCAGTTCTTC CASERAGRGLNNEQFF
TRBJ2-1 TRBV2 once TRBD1 TGTGCCAGCAGTGAGTGGACAGGGTCCTACAATGAGCAGTTCTTC CASSEWTGSYNEQFF
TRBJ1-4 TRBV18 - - TGTGCCAGCTCACCAGGGGGGAGTGAAAAACTGTTTTTT CASSPGGSEKLFF
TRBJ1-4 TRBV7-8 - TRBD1 TGTGCCAGCAGCTTTGACAGCGACAGGGGAGGTCTTAGCGGTGAAAAACTGTTTTTT CASSFDSDRGGLSGEKLFF
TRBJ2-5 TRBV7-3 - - TGTGCCAGCAGCCCTCAGCCCAGCGGAGAGACCCAGTACTTC CASSPQPSGETQYF
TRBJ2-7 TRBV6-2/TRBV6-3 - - TGTGCCAGCAGTTACTCCCGCGGGGACTACGAGCAGTACTTC CASSYSRGDYEQYF